This T cell receptor (beta chain) was obtained from a study of PD-L1 blockade in urothelial cancer. Noted time point: peripheral blood 6 weeks after treatment start. Trimming cost V 1 base and J 5 bases; bases outside gene matches: 15. CDR3 length: 18 residues. Germline CDR1 reads LGHNA; CDR2 reads YNFKEQ. Points on this clone: Its antigen is not known.

Here immunoSEQ multiplex PCR was the method, and the copy in TCRdb shows in-frame clones only, minus some. The sample contains around 100,000 clones, approximately 90% of which appear only once. General observations from the study: Better progression-free and overall survival followed lower pretreatment blood clonality.

V and J are TRBV4-2 and TRBJ2-3, with 7 bases lining up with TRBD1. This receptor was identified in a man aged 60 to 69 with urothelial cancer. Sequencing used PBMCs, obtained around atezolizumab (anti-PD-L1) treatment. The CDR3, as DNA: TGTGCCAGCAGCCAAGTTTCACGCAAGGGGGCTTTACGAGATACGCAGTATTTT. Translated, it gives CASSQVSRKGALRDTQYF.